One sample yielded the 19 T cell receptor beta chains listed below, sequenced in a study of T-cell memory formation after mild COVID-19. TCRdb reprocessed the 5' RACE reads via MiXCR and lists one record per CDR3 protein. Here the sample spans just under 550,000 distinct CDR3 sequences, about a fifth being singletons. The sample was PBMCs or a T cell subset sorted from them (not recorded which). The receptors derive from an adult woman who had mild COVID-19 (a few samples of this study predate the infection). Cell type and time point are not known.

The chain has TRBV7-9 and TRBJ2-5, with TRBD1 as a possible D gene (6 bases). CDR3 length: 16 residues. Germline-derived CDR1 and CDR2 are SEHNR and FQNEAQ (reference sequence). Trimming stripped 5 bases from V and 4 bases from J, with 20 bases between. The CDR3 here is CASSPPTNRVGETQYF. The CDR3 DNA reads as TGTGCCAGCAGCCCGCCCACGAACAGGGTTGGAGAGACCCAGTACTTC.

In this sample, this clonotype turned up many times. The rearrangement joins TRBV5-1 to TRBJ1-1, with D perhaps matching TRBD1 (5 bases). Germline CDR1 and CDR2: SGHRS and YFSETQ. The germline V and J ends were trimmed by 2 bases and 0 bases, with 8 bases remaining between them. This CDR3 region has 14 residues. The CDR3 protein is CASSFGHLNTEAFF. The DNA for the CDR3 is TGCGCCAGCAGCTTCGGACACCTGAACACTGAAGCTTTCTTT. Full variable domain (rest looked up from reference TRBV5-1 and TRBJ1-1): KAGVTQTPRYLIKTRGQQVTLSCSPISGHRSVSWYQQTPGQGLQFLFEYFSETQRNKGNFPGRFSGRQFSNSRSEMNVSTLELGDSALYLCASSFGHLNTEAFFGQGTRLTVV.

V and J are TRBV18 and TRBJ2-7, with 8 bases matching TRBD2. J was trimmed by 0 bases and V by 6 bases; bases with no gene match: 10. Germline CDR1 reads KGHSH; CDR2 reads LQKENI. CDR3 length equals 16 residues. The chain's CDR3 is CASSLQRGSFSYEQYF. Here the CDR3 DNA reads TGTGCCAGCTCCCTACAGCGGGGGAGCTTCTCCTACGAGCAGTACTTC.

This clonotype was recorded a few times. V is TRBV20-1 and J is TRBJ1-2; 9 nucleotides line up with TRBD1. Unmatched junction bases numbered 9, after V lost 0 bases and J lost 4 bases. Germline V gives CDR1 DFQATT, CDR2 SNEGSKA (reference sequence). The CDR3 contains 16 residues. CDR3 bases: TGCAGTGCTAGAGATCGACGTCGGGGACAGGGCTATGGCTACACCTTC. Protein: CSARDRRRGQGYGYTF.

This clonotype was detected many times. The chain recombines TRBV4-2 with TRBJ2-7, with 9 nucleotides matching TRBD1. Trimming cost V 3 bases and J 6 bases; bases outside gene matches: 3. This CDR3 has 13 residues. Germline V gene data show CDR1 as LGHNA and CDR2 as YNFKEQ. The CDR3 spells CASSHGQGREQYF. CDR3 coding DNA: TGTGCCAGCAGCCATGGACAGGGGCGCGAGCAGTACTTC.

This clonotype was detected a few times. The chain couples TRBV30 to TRBJ2-5, with D hard to call. The V and J ends lost 1 base and 4 bases respectively, with 4 bases between them. The CDR3 sequence is 11 residues long. Germline V gene lookup returns CDR1 GTSNPN and CDR2 SVGIG (reference sequence). The CDR3 protein is CAWSAGETQYF. DNA of the CDR3: TGTGCCTGGAGTGCTGGAGAGACCCAGTACTTC.

The V and J genes are TRBV10-3 and TRBJ2-7, with 7 bases lining up with TRBD2. With V trimmed by 5 bases and J by 4 bases, 5 bases remained unmatched. Germline V gene data show CDR1 as ENHRY and CDR2 as SYGVKD. The CDR3 sequence is 13 residues long. Written as DNA, the CDR3 is TGTGCCATCAGTTTGGGAGGGGCATACGAGCAGTACTTC. It translates to CAISLGGAYEQYF.

CDR3 amino acids: CSARDTGVGANVLTF. The CDR3 DNA is TGCAGTGCTAGAGATACGGGGGTTGGGGCCAACGTCCTGACTTTC. The J gene is TRBJ2-6, the V gene TRBV20-1, with a possible D match to TRBD2 (6 bases). V was cut by 0 bases and J by 3 bases, with 9 bases left in between. Germline V gene data show CDR1 as DFQATT and CDR2 as SNEGSKA (reference sequence). CDR3 length: 15 residues.

This clonotype came up a few times. The DNA for the CDR3 is TGTGCCAGCTCCGTAGCGGGGCTGGGAGAGCAGTACTTC. Its protein product is CASSVAGLGEQYF. V and J are TRBV6-1 and TRBJ2-7; 8 bases agree with TRBD2. The CDR3 spans 13 residues. CDR1 is MNHNS and CDR2 is SASEGT in the germline V gene. The J segment lost 7 bases and the V segment lost 8 bases, leaving 10 bases of the junction unmatched.

The gene calls are TRBV29-1 and TRBJ2-1; 9 bases are shared with TRBD2. The J segment lost 4 bases and the V segment lost 1 base, leaving 8 bases of the junction unmatched. This CDR3 spans 16 amino acids. Germline assignment: CDR1 SQVTM and CDR2 ANQGSEA. The CDR3 DNA reads as TGCAGCGTTGAAGCCCGTAGCGGGAGAAATTACAATGAGCAGTTCTTC. Translating it yields CSVEARSGRNYNEQFF.

The chain uses TRBV27 and TRBJ2-3, with TRBD2 matching over 12 bases. Germline values: CDR1 MNHEY, CDR2 SMNVEV (reference sequence). The CDR3 length is 16 residues. V lost 3 bases to trimming and J lost 4 bases; unmatched junction nucleotides: 5. CDR3 region: CASSFSTSGSADTQYF. The CDR3 region has the DNA TGTGCCAGCAGTTTTTCGACTAGCGGGAGTGCAGATACGCAGTATTTT.

In its sample, this clonotype was seen a few times. The chain uses TRBV12-3 or TRBV12-4 and TRBJ2-7, with D unresolved. V gave up 4 bases and J gave up 0 bases, with 10 bases separating them. This CDR3 region has 14 residues. The CDR3 region is CASSYRENSYEQYF. The CDR3 DNA reads TGTGCCAGCAGTTACCGAGAAAACTCCTACGAGCAGTACTTC.

A word on this clonotype: One junction end does not reproduce the germline sequence, and a read error may be involved. V gene TRBV30 combines with J gene TRBJ2-1; D ambiguous. Germline values: CDR1 GTSNPN, CDR2 SVGIG (reference sequence). CDR3 size: 13 residues. CDR3 in DNA: TGTGCCTGGAGTGTATCAAGCATACCAGTTGTGATCTTC. It is translated as CAWSVSSIPVVIF.

This clonotype appeared a few times. This chain links TRBV24-1 with TRBJ2-5; TRBD2 matches at 14 bases. Losses at the gene ends were 0 bases for V and 5 bases for J; bases not matched to a gene: 10. This CDR3 is 19 amino acids long. Germline lookup yields CDR1 KGHDR and CDR2 SFDVKD. CDR3 sequence (DNA): TGTGCCACCAGTGATTTGAGACCCGGGACTAGCGGGAGTGGGGAGACCCAGTACTTC. It is translated as CATSDLRPGTSGSGETQYF.

This chain uses TRBV12-3 or TRBV12-4 with TRBJ1-1; a possible D gene is TRBD1 (5 bases). V dropped 6 bases and J dropped 4 bases, with 15 bases sitting between them. The CDR3 extends over 14 amino acids. For the CDR3, the DNA is TGTGCCAGCAGGCGTATGGGGGGGGGCACTGAAGCTTTCTTT. Its translation: CASRRMGGGTEAFF.

The J gene is TRBJ2-5, the V gene TRBV2, with D uncertain. The germline gives CDR1 SNHLY, CDR2 FYNNEI. This CDR3 contains 11 residues. The V gene lost 10 bases and the J gene lost 5 bases, with 11 bases spanning the gap. The chain's CDR3 is CATSDGETQYF. CDR3 bases: TGTGCCACCTCTGACGGGGAGACCCAGTACTTC.

This chain joins TRBV12-3 or TRBV12-4 and TRBJ1-1; unclear D gene. This CDR3 region has 12 residues. Trimming cost V 3 bases and J 7 bases, with 9 bases left between them. CDR3 nucleotides: TGTGCCAGCAGTTTTACCGGGTTTGAAGCTTTCTTT. This translates into CASSFTGFEAFF.

J is TRBJ2-5 and V is TRBV11-2, with 9 bases fitting TRBD2. Per germline, CDR1 SGHAT and CDR2 FQNNGV. J was trimmed by 1 base and V by 3 bases; bases with no gene match: 9. This CDR3 is 17 amino acids long. CDR3 nucleotides: TGTGCCAGCAGCTTCCACCGGTCACTAGCGGGCCAAGAGACCCAGTACTTC. It specifies CASSFHRSLAGQETQYF.

The chain couples TRBV19 to TRBJ2-5; TRBD1 is a possible D gene (6 bases). CDR1 and CDR2 (germline): LNHDA, SQIVND (reference sequence). This CDR3 spans 16 amino acids. With 3 bases removed from V and 5 bases from J, the gap between germline ends came to 19 bases. DNA of the CDR3: TGTGCCAGTAGTATTGATAAACAGGGTTTTTGGGAGACCCAGTACTTC. Translation gives CASSIDKQGFWETQYF.